A selection of T cell receptor beta chains follows, all from one sample in a study of blood T cells in healthy people across ages. TCRdb fed the 5' RACE reads into MiXCR, producing one record per CDR3 protein. The table lists fewer than 650,000 distinct CDR3 sequences, about 27% of them singletons. The same data also contributed to another study, on T cells of mothers and their children.

Sequenced: blood. The receptors derive from a boy under 10 years old in good health. The CDR3 runs from the conserved cysteine through the conserved F or W. D genes are given only for firm matches. Rows give clone size only sometimes, using once, few, many, or a class for an expanded clone.

size,V,D,J,CDR3,DNA
NA,TRBV29-1,NA,TRBJ1-2,CSVEGIGGYTF,TGCAGCGTTGAAGGCATTGGTGGCTACACCTTC
few,TRBV5-1,TRBD1,TRBJ2-6,CASSLAWTGDGANVLTF,TGCGCCAGCAGCTTGGCTTGGACAGGGGATGGGGCCAACGTCCTGACTTTC
NA,TRBV27,TRBD2,TRBJ2-1,CASSSSGLAGGTYNEQFF,TGTGCCAGCAGTTCCTCGGGACTAGCGGGGGGGACCTACAATGAGCAGTTCTTC
few,TRBV4-3,NA,TRBJ2-5,CASSQDLWQGQETQYF,TGCGCCAGCAGCCAAGATTTATGGCAGGGTCAAGAGACCCAGTACTTC
NA,TRBV12-3/TRBV12-4,NA,TRBJ2-3,CASRAQGGDTQYF,TGTGCCAGCAGGGCCCAGGGGGGAGATACGCAGTATTTT
NA,TRBV5-1,NA,TRBJ2-7,CASSLGYESIYEQYF,TGCGCCAGCAGCTTGGGGTACGAGAGTATCTACGAGCAGTACTTC
NA,TRBV20-1,TRBD1,TRBJ1-4,CSAPGQGTEKLFF,TGCAGTGCTCCGGGACAGGGGACAGAGAAACTGTTTTTT
NA,TRBV5-1,TRBD1,TRBJ1-3,CASSLIGGYGNTIYF,TGCGCCAGCAGCTTAATAGGGGGCTATGGAAACACCATATATTTT
few,TRBV14,NA,TRBJ2-7,CASSTGGWSRDEQYF,TGTGCCAGCAGCACAGGAGGGTGGTCTCGGGACGAGCAGTACTTC
few,TRBV29-1,NA,TRBJ2-4,CSANSQGGAGLIQYF,TGCAGCGCAAACTCACAAGGGGGGGCAGGACTTATTCAGTACTTC
NA,TRBV20-1,NA,TRBJ2-7,CSARLMDGYEQYF,TGCAGTGCTAGACTCATGGACGGATACGAGCAGTACTTC
NA,TRBV7-8,NA,TRBJ2-1,CASSLAPTTSTYNEQFF,TGTGCCAGCAGCTTAGCCCCGACTACGAGCACCTACAATGAGCAGTTCTTC
NA,TRBV12-3/TRBV12-4,NA,TRBJ2-4,CASSLGRDIQYF,TGTGCCAGCAGTTTGGGGCGGGACATTCAGTACTTC
few,TRBV10-3,TRBD2,TRBJ2-1,CAISPSGGGSYNEQFF,TGTGCCATCAGTCCAAGTGGGGGGGGCTCCTACAATGAGCAGTTCTTC
NA,TRBV4-2,NA,TRBJ1-3,CASSLSGRFSGNTIYF,TGTGCCAGCAGCCTATCCGGACGGTTCTCTGGAAACACCATATATTTT
few,TRBV6-5,NA,TRBJ2-1,CASSLALYNEQFF,TGTGCCAGCAGCCTAGCGCTTTACAATGAGCAGTTCTTC
few,TRBV6-1,NA,TRBJ1-4,CASSTSAISTNEKLFF,TGTGCCAGCAGTACCTCAGCGATTTCAACTAATGAAAAACTGTTTTTT
NA,TRBV3-1,TRBD2,TRBJ2-3,CASSQGLAASDTQYF,TGTGCCAGCAGCCAAGGTCTAGCGGCCTCAGATACGCAGTATTTT
few,TRBV7-8,TRBD2,TRBJ2-5,CASSLGLAAQETQYF,TGTGCCAGCAGCTTGGGACTAGCGGCGCAAGAGACCCAGTACTTC
NA,TRBV3-1,NA,TRBJ2-7,CASSQGPGVSYEQYF,TGTGCCAGCAGCCAAGGACCCGGGGTTTCCTACGAGCAGTACTTC
NA,TRBV27,TRBD2,TRBJ2-5,CASSHALGPSGRYQETQYF,TGTGCCAGCAGCCATGCTCTTGGCCCTAGCGGGAGATACCAAGAGACCCAGTACTTC
few,TRBV15,NA,TRBJ2-7,CATSAQGYEQYF,TGTGCCACCAGCGCCCAGGGCTACGAGCAGTACTTC